This is a list of T cell receptor beta chains from one sample in a study of blood T cell repertoires in COVID-19. This table comes from immunoSEQ multiplex PCR, and its TCRdb copy is limited to in-frame clones, with some not included. The sample shows just under 350,000 clones, around four fifths of them seen only once. The sample comprised peripheral blood. Receptor source: a man aged 30 to 45 with active or convalescent COVID-19. Each CDR3 is given with its conserved first and last residue. D genes are given only for firm matches. Rows may omit the clone size; those that give it use once, few, many or a size class.

v_gene	d_gene	abundance	j_gene	CDR3aa	CDR3nt
TRBV14	NA	NA	TRBJ1-2	CASSQYRVRGYTF	TGTGCCAGCAGCCAGTACAGGGTCCGGGGCTACACCTTC
TRBV30	TRBD1	NA	TRBJ2-5	CALGDSRRNLETQYF	TGTGCCTTGGGGGACAGTCGTAGGAATTTGGAGACCCAGTACTTC
TRBV5-5	TRBD1	NA	TRBJ2-1	CASSLMTGSHNEQFF	TGTGCCAGCAGCTTGATGACAGGGTCCCACAATGAGCAGTTCTTC
TRBV5-1	NA	NA	TRBJ1-5	CASSLIPQVRLNQPQHF	TGCGCCAGCAGCTTAATTCCACAGGTAAGGCTTAATCAGCCCCAGCATTTT
TRBV19	NA	NA	TRBJ2-4	CASSIDGRGNIQYF	TGTGCCAGTAGTATAGATGGGAGGGGGAACATTCAGTACTTC
TRBV2	TRBD1	NA	TRBJ1-4	CASSGKTGTGGEKLFF	TGTGCCAGCAGTGGAAAGACCGGGACAGGGGGTGAAAAACTGTTTTTT
TRBV4-3	NA	few	TRBJ1-2	CASSQDREVNYGYTF	TGCGCCAGCAGCCAAGACAGGGAGGTAAACTATGGCTACACCTTC
TRBV19	TRBD2	NA	TRBJ2-3	CASSIGDYKAYTQYF	TGTGCCAGTAGTATCGGGGACTACAAGGCATATACGCAGTATTTT
TRBV5-1	TRBD2	NA	TRBJ2-3	CASSLGLAGGPRDTQYF	TGCGCCAGCAGCTTAGGACTAGCGGGAGGGCCTAGAGATACGCAGTATTTT
TRBV10-3	NA	once	TRBJ2-7	CAIRREVRRYEQYF	TGTGCCATCAGAAGGGAAGTAAGGAGGTACGAGCAGTACTTC
TRBV5-6	NA	NA	TRBJ1-2	CASSLELGGYGYTF	TGTGCCAGCAGCTTGGAATTGGGGGGCTATGGCTACACCTTC
TRBV30	NA	NA	TRBJ2-7	CAWSVGGEVYEQYF	TGTGCCTGGAGTGTAGGAGGGGAGGTCTACGAGCAGTACTTC
TRBV6-5	TRBD2	NA	TRBJ2-5	CASSLREAQYF	TGTGCCAGCAGTCTCCGGGAGGCCCAGTACTTC
TRBV6-6	NA	NA	TRBJ2-7	CASSSGTANSYEQYF	TGTGCCAGCAGTTCCGGGACTGCAAACTCCTACGAGCAGTACTTC
TRBV7-3	TRBD1	once	TRBJ1-1	CASSPGTANTEAFF	TGTGCCAGCAGCCCCGGGACAGCGAACACTGAAGCTTTCTTT
TRBV7-2	TRBD1	once	TRBJ1-1	CASSFRIDRGRAFF	TGTGCCAGCAGCTTTAGAATCGACAGGGGGAGAGCTTTCTTT
TRBV7-2	TRBD2	NA	TRBJ2-1	CASSRVAGGQDEQFF	TGTGCCAGCAGCAGAGTAGCGGGAGGGCAGGATGAGCAGTTCTTC
TRBV7-3	TRBD1	NA	TRBJ2-2	CASTPGQYTGELFF	TGTGCCAGCACCCCGGGACAGTACACCGGGGAGCTGTTTTTT
TRBV24-1	TRBD1	NA	TRBJ1-5	CATSPGTGGSQPQHF	TGTGCCACCAGTCCCGGGACAGGGGGCTCACAGCCCCAGCATTTT
TRBV5-5	TRBD1	NA	TRBJ1-2	CASSSRRDRENYGYTF	TGTGCCAGCAGCTCCCGAAGGGACAGGGAGAACTATGGCTACACCTTC
TRBV9	TRBD1	once	TRBJ1-4	CASSVGTGGDGEKLFF	TGTGCCAGCAGCGTAGGGACAGGGGGCGACGGTGAAAAACTGTTTTTT
TRBV24-1	NA	NA	TRBJ2-2	CATSIGGELFF	TGTGCCACCAGTATCGGCGGGGAGCTGTTTTTT